The clone carrying this TCR beta chain was seen a single time. Its antigen is currently unknown. CD25-based Treg depletion was applied to purified naive CD4+ T cells. Semi-nested PCR with Nested Universal Primer A followed constant-region reverse priming of full-length variable regions. MiXCR, applied by TCRdb to the 5' RACE reads, yields one record per CDR3 protein. The sample includes around 29,000 distinct CDR3 sequences, 26% of them seen just once. This CDR3 region has 15 residues. Trimming took 2 bases from V and 2 from J, leaving 16 bases between them. Germline values: CDR1 DFQATT, CDR2 SNEGSKA (reference sequence). Study-level findings and limits: Greatest tumor Treg TCR overlap was with tumor naive CD4+ cells. In terms of TCR gene usage, tumor memory CD4+ T cells clustered together with blood and lymph node memory CD4+ cells, as well as with lymph node naive CD4+ cells.

The chain links TRBV20-1 to TRBJ2-7; possibly TRBD1 or TRBD2 for D (5 bases each). The material sequenced was naive CD4+ T cells sorted from a lymph node. The subset here: naive CD4+ T cells, CD4+CD45RA+CD25-. The receptor was isolated from a female donor with breast cancer. The chain's CDR3 is CSARPLGTVTYEQYF. The DNA for the CDR3 is TGCAGTGCTAGACCTCTTGGGACGGTGACCTACGAGCAGTACTTC.